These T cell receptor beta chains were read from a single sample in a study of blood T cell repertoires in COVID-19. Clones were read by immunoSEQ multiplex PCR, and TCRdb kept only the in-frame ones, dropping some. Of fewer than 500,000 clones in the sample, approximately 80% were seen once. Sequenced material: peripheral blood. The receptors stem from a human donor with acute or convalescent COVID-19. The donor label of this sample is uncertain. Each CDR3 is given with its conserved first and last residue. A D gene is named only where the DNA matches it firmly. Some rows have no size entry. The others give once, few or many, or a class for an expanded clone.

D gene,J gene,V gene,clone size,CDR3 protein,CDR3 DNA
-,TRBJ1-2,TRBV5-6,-,CASSNVGRGRSTPAGYTF,TGTGCCAGCAGCAATGTAGGCAGGGGCCGATCAACCCCAGCCGGCTACACCTTC
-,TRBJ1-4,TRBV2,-,CASGGGVQREKLFF,TGTGCCAGCGGGGGGGGAGTTCAGCGGGAAAAACTGTTTTTT
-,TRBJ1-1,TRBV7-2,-,CASSSQGYTEAFF,TGTGCCAGCAGCTCACAGGGATACACTGAAGCTTTCTTT
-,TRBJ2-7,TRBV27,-,CASAYRAYSYEQYF,TGTGCCAGCGCCTACAGGGCTTACTCCTACGAGCAGTACTTC
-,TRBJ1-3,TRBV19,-,CASNGGNTIYF,TGTGCCAGCAACGGGGGAAACACCATATATTTT
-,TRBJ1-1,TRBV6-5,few,CASSYVYDTEAFF,TGTGCCAGCAGTTACGTCTACGACACTGAAGCTTTCTTT
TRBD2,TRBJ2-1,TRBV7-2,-,CASSAASGGLNEQFF,TGTGCCAGCAGCGCGGCGTCGGGGGGGCTAAATGAGCAGTTCTTC
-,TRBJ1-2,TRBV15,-,CATSRVTGYYGYTF,TGTGCCACCAGCAGAGTAACAGGGTACTATGGCTACACCTTC
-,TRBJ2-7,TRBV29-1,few,CSVVTIPSYEQYF,TGCAGCGTTGTCACTATTCCATCCTACGAGCAGTACTTC
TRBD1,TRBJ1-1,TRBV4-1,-,CASSQAQRTGGERTFF,TGCGCCAGCAGCCAAGCCCAGCGGACAGGGGGCGAGAGGACTTTCTTT
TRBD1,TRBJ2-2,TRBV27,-,CASRKQGAGTGELFF,TGTGCCAGCAGGAAGCAGGGGGCGGGCACCGGGGAGCTGTTTTTT
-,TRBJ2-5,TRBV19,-,CASSMRARLYQETQYF,TGTGCCAGTAGTATGAGGGCCAGGCTTTACCAAGAGACCCAGTACTTC
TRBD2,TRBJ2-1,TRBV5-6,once,CASSLRREGAEQFF,TGTGCCAGCAGCTTGCGGCGGGAGGGGGCTGAGCAGTTCTTC
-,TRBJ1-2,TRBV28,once,CASSSRGEGYTF,TGTGCCAGCAGTTCTAGGGGCGAGGGCTACACCTTC
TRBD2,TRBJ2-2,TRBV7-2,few,CASSLPGLARSTGELFF,TGTGCCAGCAGCTTACCCGGACTAGCTCGGAGTACCGGGGAGCTGTTTTTT
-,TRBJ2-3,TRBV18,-,CASSPPGGPPTDTQYF,TGTGCCAGCTCACCACCAGGGGGACCCCCCACAGATACGCAGTATTTT
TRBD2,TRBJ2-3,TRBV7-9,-,CASSLTSGENTQYF,TGTGCCAGCAGCTTAACTAGCGGGGAGAATACGCAGTATTTT
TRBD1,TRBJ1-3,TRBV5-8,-,CASSFYQGASGNTIYF,TGTGCCAGCAGCTTCTACCAGGGGGCCTCTGGAAACACCATATATTTT
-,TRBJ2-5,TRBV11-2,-,CASSDRSRGVKETQYF,TGTGCCAGCAGCGACCGCAGCAGGGGGGTCAAAGAGACCCAGTACTTC
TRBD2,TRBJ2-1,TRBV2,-,CASRPTSRYSYNEQFF,TGTGCCAGCAGACCGACTAGCCGATACTCCTACAATGAGCAGTTCTTC
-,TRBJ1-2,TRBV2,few,CASSEGAAFGYTF,TGTGCCAGCAGTGAGGGGGCAGCGTTTGGCTACACCTTC
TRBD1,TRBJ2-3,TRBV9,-,CASSVAGTGSQDTQYF,TGTGCCAGCAGCGTAGCTGGGACAGGTTCGCAGGATACGCAGTATTTT
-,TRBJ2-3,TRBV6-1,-,CASSGRRGSRTDTQYF,TGTGCCAGCAGTGGCCGCCGGGGGTCTCGCACAGATACGCAGTATTTT
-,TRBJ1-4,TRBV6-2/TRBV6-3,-,CASSRQSATNEKLFF,TGTGCCAGCAGCCGACAGAGTGCAACTAATGAAAAACTGTTTTTT
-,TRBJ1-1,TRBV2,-,CASEGANTEAFF,TGTGCCAGTGAAGGAGCCAACACTGAAGCTTTCTTT
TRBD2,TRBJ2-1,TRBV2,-,CASSPLAGVDEQFF,TGTGCCAGCAGTCCACTAGCGGGAGTAGATGAGCAGTTCTTC
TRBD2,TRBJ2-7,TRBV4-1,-,CASSQEGLGGYEQYF,TGCGCCAGCAGCCAAGAGGGACTAGGGGGCTACGAGCAGTACTTC
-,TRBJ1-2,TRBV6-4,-,CASSSSGNYGYTF,TGTGCCAGCAGTTCTTCAGGAAACTATGGCTACACCTTC
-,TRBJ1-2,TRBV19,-,CASSMRQGHGYTF,TGTGCCAGTAGTATGCGGCAGGGGCATGGCTACACCTTC
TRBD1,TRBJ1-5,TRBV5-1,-,CASSSGQGGQPQHF,TGCGCCAGCAGCTCGGGACAGGGGGGTCAGCCCCAGCATTTT
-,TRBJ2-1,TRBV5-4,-,CASTRDNEQFF,TGTGCCAGCACCCGGGACAATGAGCAGTTCTTC
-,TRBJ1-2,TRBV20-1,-,CSASLGSGYTF,TGCAGTGCTAGCTTGGGCTCCGGCTACACCTTC
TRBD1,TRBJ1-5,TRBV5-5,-,CASSASGGSGPQHF,TGTGCCAGCAGCGCCTCAGGGGGTAGTGGGCCCCAGCATTTT
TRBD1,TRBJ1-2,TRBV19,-,CASSISGQGNYGYTF,TGTGCCAGTAGTATCTCGGGACAGGGTAACTATGGCTACACCTTC
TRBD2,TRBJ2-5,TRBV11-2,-,CASSSRLAGGLIQETQYF,TGTGCCAGCAGCTCCAGACTAGCGGGGGGTCTTATCCAAGAGACCCAGTACTTC
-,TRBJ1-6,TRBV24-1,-,CATSAQDDSPLHF,TGTGCCACCAGTGCACAGGATGATTCACCCCTCCACTTT
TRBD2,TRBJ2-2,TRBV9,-,CASSTGLGYNTGELFF,TGTGCCAGCAGCACGGGACTAGGGTATAACACCGGGGAGCTGTTTTTT
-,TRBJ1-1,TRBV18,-,CASSPQGGNTEAFF,TGTGCCAGCTCACCGCAGGGAGGGAACACTGAAGCTTTCTTT
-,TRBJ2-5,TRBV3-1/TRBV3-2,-,CASSQEDVRRERETQYF,TGTGCCAGCAGCCAAGAGGATGTAAGGAGGGAAAGAGAGACCCAGTACTTC
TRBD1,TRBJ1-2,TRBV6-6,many,CASSYATGTVYGYTF,TGTGCCAGCAGTTACGCAACCGGGACAGTATATGGCTACACCTTC
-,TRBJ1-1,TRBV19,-,CASQGWTEAFF,TGTGCCAGTCAGGGTTGGACTGAAGCTTTCTTT
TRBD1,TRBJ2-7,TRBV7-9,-,CASSPRQGSSYEQYF,TGTGCCAGCAGCCCCCGACAGGGGTCCTCCTACGAGCAGTACTTC
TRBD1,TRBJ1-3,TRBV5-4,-,CASSAGTAGNTIYF,TGTGCCAGCAGCGCGGGGACAGCTGGAAACACCATATATTTT
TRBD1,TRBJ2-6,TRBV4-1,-,CASSRGQGSGANVLTF,TGCGCCAGCAGCCGCGGACAGGGGTCTGGGGCCAACGTCCTGACTTTC
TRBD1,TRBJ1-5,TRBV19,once,CASRHRDRGQNQPQHF,TGTGCCAGTAGACACCGGGACAGGGGGCAGAATCAGCCCCAGCATTTT
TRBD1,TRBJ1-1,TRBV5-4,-,CASSPGQEGTEAFF,TGTGCCAGCAGCCCGGGACAGGAGGGCACTGAAGCTTTCTTT
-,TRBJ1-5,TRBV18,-,CASSPNPDRQPQHF,TGTGCCAGCTCACCAAACCCGGACAGACAGCCCCAGCATTTT
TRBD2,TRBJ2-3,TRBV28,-,CASKAWDYSTDTQYF,TGTGCCAGCAAGGCGTGGGACTATAGCACAGATACGCAGTATTTT
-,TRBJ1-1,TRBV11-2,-,CASSHPNIGGAFF,TGTGCCAGCAGCCATCCAAATATAGGGGGAGCTTTCTTT
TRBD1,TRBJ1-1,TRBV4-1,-,CASSQQGQGKGGTEAFF,TGCGCCAGCAGCCAACAGGGACAGGGGAAAGGCGGTACTGAAGCTTTCTTT
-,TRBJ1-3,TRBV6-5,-,CASLTGASGNTIYF,TGTGCCAGCCTAACAGGCGCCTCTGGAAACACCATATATTTT
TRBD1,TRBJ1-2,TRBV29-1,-,CSVRRQGALGNSGYTF,TGCAGCGTTAGACGACAGGGGGCGCTTGGAAATTCTGGCTACACCTTC
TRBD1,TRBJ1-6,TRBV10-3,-,CAISRQGLNSPLHF,TGTGCCATCAGCAGACAGGGTCTTAATTCACCCCTCCACTTT